These T cell receptor beta chains were read from a single sample in a study of shared clonotypes between healthy human individuals. Produced via immunoSEQ multiplex PCR; TCRdb's table is partial and in-frame only. The sample records roughly 650,000 clones, approximately 96% being singletons. The sequencing sample was made of naive CD8+ T cells sorted from blood. The receptors originated from a woman aged 25 to 39 in good health. Each CDR3 is given with its conserved first and last residue. The order of the fields is D gene, J gene, V gene, CDR3 protein, CDR3 DNA. A D gene is named only where the DNA matches it firmly.

- TRBJ2-1 TRBV19 CASSTYLASRVNEQFF TGTGCCAGTAGTACGTATCTAGCATCGCGAGTCAATGAGCAGTTCTTC
TRBD1 TRBJ2-1 TRBV5-1 CASSLAEIRQGGNEQFF TGCGCCAGCAGCTTGGCCGAGATCAGACAGGGCGGCAATGAGCAGTTCTTC
- TRBJ2-2 TRBV4-1 CASSQGSTGELFF TGCGCCAGCAGCCAAGGTAGCACCGGGGAGCTGTTTTTT
- TRBJ1-1 TRBV27 CASGLVPEAFF TGTGCCAGCGGGCTAGTTCCTGAAGCTTTCTTT
TRBD2 TRBJ2-1 TRBV14 CASSQGTSGNKRGYNEQFF TGTGCCAGCAGCCAAGGGACTAGCGGGAATAAGAGGGGTTACAATGAGCAGTTCTTC
- TRBJ1-5 TRBV28 CASSERLQPWTPQHF TGTGCCAGCAGTGAGAGACTACAGCCGTGGACGCCCCAGCATTTT
TRBD1 TRBJ1-1 TRBV28 CASSYGQGSTEAFF TGTGCCAGCAGTTATGGACAGGGGAGCACTGAAGCTTTCTTT
- TRBJ1-1 TRBV28 CASRPVWSETEAFF TGTGCCAGCCGCCCGGTCTGGTCGGAGACTGAAGCTTTCTTT
- TRBJ2-3 TRBV27 CASSLRPTDTQYF TGTGCCAGCAGTTTGCGGCCCACAGATACGCAGTATTTT
- TRBJ2-4 TRBV6-1 CASSDLKRKNIQYF TGTGCCAGCAGTGATCTCAAGCGGAAAAACATTCAGTACTTC